The 20 T cell receptor beta chains below come from one sample, sequenced in a study of shared clonotypes between healthy human individuals. Produced via immunoSEQ multiplex PCR; TCRdb's table is partial and in-frame only. The data hold about 1 million clones, with roughly 80% observed a single time. The material sequenced was memory CD4+ T cells sorted from blood. Sample subset: CD45RA-negative fraction. The receptors were sampled from a man in his late teens or twenties in good health.

This clone was seen once. The V call is TRBV5-5, the J call TRBJ2-1, with 13 bases aligning to TRBD2. J was trimmed by 2 bases and V by 3 bases; bases with no gene match: 14. Germline CDR1 is SGHKS and CDR2 is YYEKEE (reference sequence). The CDR3 runs to 20 residues. CDR3 protein: CASSSLRGLAGRVTYNEQFF. Here the CDR3 DNA reads TGTGCCAGCAGCTCCCTTCGGGGACTAGCGGGGAGAGTGACCTACAATGAGCAGTTCTTC.

This clone has only one observation. V usage is TRBV30 and J usage is TRBJ2-7, with 9 positions matching TRBD1. CDR3 size: 13 residues. The ends lost 5 bases at V and 4 bases at J; junction bases unmatched: 6. Germline V CDR1 and CDR2: GTSNPN, SVGIG (reference sequence). DNA of the CDR3: TGTGCCTGGGCGACAGGGGGTACGTACGAGCAGTACTTC. Translation: CAWATGGTYEQYF.

This chain links TRBV9 with TRBJ1-6, with D tentatively TRBD1 (5 bases). CDR1 is SGDLS and CDR2 is YYNGEE in the germline V gene. This CDR3 contains 16 residues. V lost 0 bases and J 7 bases, leaving 14 bases between the germline ends. The CDR3 region is CASSVVSRRGNSPLHF. CDR3 DNA sequence: TGTGCCAGCAGCGTAGTATCTCGGCGGGGGAATTCACCCCTCCACTTT.

The chain employs TRBV7-2 and TRBJ1-1; D remains unclear. This CDR3 has 13 residues. V was pared by 2 bases and J by 1 base, with 5 bases between. CDR1 is SGHTA, CDR2 FQGNSA, per germline. For the CDR3, the DNA is TGTGCCAGCAGCTTACCCCCGAACACTGAAGCTTTCTTT. It codes for CASSLPPNTEAFF. The full variable domain, in which reference TRBV7-2 and TRBJ1-1 provide the parts outside the CDR3, is GAGVSQSPSNKVTEKGKDVELRCDPISGHTALYWYRQSLGQGLEFLIYFQGNSAPDKSGLPSDRFSAERTGGSVSTLTIQRTQQEDSAVYLCASSLPPNTEAFFGQGTRLTVV.

The chain uses TRBV7-9 and TRBJ1-2; D remains ambiguous. Looked up from germline, CDR1 is SEHNR and CDR2 is FQNEAQ (reference sequence). The V gene lost 1 base and the J gene lost 4 bases, with 10 bases spanning the gap. CDR3 size: 14 residues. CDR3 protein: CASSLVPDLYGYTF. CDR3 DNA: TGTGCCAGCAGCTTAGTACCTGATCTCTATGGCTACACCTTC.

The chain recombines TRBV28 with TRBJ2-1, with a possible D match to TRBD1 (5 bases). The CDR3 runs 13 residues. Germline V gene lookup returns CDR1 MDHEN and CDR2 SYDVKM. V was cut by 4 bases and J by 12 bases, with 16 bases left in between. CDR3 amino acids: CASSSQGAIGQFF. CDR3 DNA sequence: TGTGCCAGCAGTTCCCAAGGGGCAATTGGGCAGTTCTTC.

The chain has TRBV18 and TRBJ2-7, with unresolved D. Germline V CDR1 and CDR2: KGHSH, LQKENI. V was trimmed by 3 bases and J by 2 bases, leaving 11 bases between them. The CDR3 covers 14 residues. CDR3 sequence: CASSPSKGTYEQYF. Here the CDR3 DNA reads TGTGCCAGCTCACCGAGTAAGGGTACCTACGAGCAGTACTTC.

The chain has TRBV4-3 and TRBJ1-2; D may be TRBD1 (5 bases). The V end was cut by 3 bases, the J end by 0 bases, with 14 bases between. Germline CDR1 reads LGHNA; CDR2 reads YSLEER. The CDR3 runs 16 residues. This CDR3 is CASSQGGTNSNYGYTF. The DNA for the CDR3 is TGCGCCAGCAGCCAGGGGGGTACAAACTCTAACTATGGCTACACCTTC.

The chain employs TRBV5-1 and TRBJ1-2; the D is unclear. Trimming stripped 0 bases from V and 3 bases from J, with 6 bases between. Germline-derived CDR1 and CDR2 are SGHRS and YFSETQ. This CDR3 has 13 amino acids. The CDR3 protein is CASSLGWDYGYTF. DNA of the CDR3: TGCGCCAGCAGCTTGGGTTGGGACTATGGCTACACCTTC.

J is TRBJ1-6 and V is TRBV5-4, with 7 bases that match TRBD1. Germline CDR1 SGHNT, CDR2 YYREEE (reference sequence). The length of the CDR3 is 15 residues. The ends lost 3 bases at V and 3 bases at J; junction bases unmatched: 3. The CDR3 DNA is TGTGCCAGCAGCTCTGGGGACAGCTATAATTCACCCCTCCACTTT. Protein sequence: CASSSGDSYNSPLHF.

This chain uses TRBV5-1 with TRBJ2-1; 10 bases agree with TRBD2. J gave up 13 bases and V 0 bases, and 7 bases lay outside the gene matches. Germline V CDR1 and CDR2: SGHRS, YFSETQ. This CDR3 has 14 residues. The CDR3 coding sequence is TGCGCCAGCAGCTTGGTGGTAGCGGGAGGCAATCAGTTCTTC. It encodes CASSLVVAGGNQFF.

Of note for this clone: The sample has other DNA sequences that encode this CDR3 too. The chain uses TRBV5-1 and TRBJ1-1; possible D gene TRBD1, 5 bases. The CDR3 has 13 amino acids. Deletions cut 3 bases from V and 1 base from J, with 7 bases between. Germline CDR1 reads SGHRS; CDR2 reads YFSETQ. The DNA of the CDR3 is TGCGCCAGCAGCTCCCAGGGGAACACTGAAGCTTTCTTT. Its translation: CASSSQGNTEAFF.

V usage is TRBV6-5 and J usage is TRBJ2-7; D might be TRBD2 (5 bases). Trimming took 6 bases from V and 5 from J, leaving 11 bases between them. The CDR3 totals 12 residues. Germline V lookup: CDR1 MNHEY, CDR2 SVGAGI. The CDR3 is CASRRGLHEQYF. The CDR3, as DNA: TGTGCCAGCAGGAGAGGGCTACACGAGCAGTACTTC.

The J gene is TRBJ2-5, the V gene TRBV30; tentatively, D is TRBD2 (6 bases). Per the germline V gene, CDR1 is GTSNPN and CDR2 is SVGIG (reference sequence). The CDR3 extends over 15 amino acids. The ends were cut back, 2 bases at V and 1 base at J, with 14 bases in the middle. In nucleotides, the CDR3 is TGTGCCTGGAGTTTCATCGGGACTGTCCAAGAGACCCAGTACTTC. Translation gives CAWSFIGTVQETQYF. Together with reference TRBV30 and TRBJ2-5, the CDR3 gives the full variable domain: SQTIHQWPATLVQPVGSPLSLECTVEGTSNPNLYWYRQAAGRGLQLLFYSVGIGQISSEVPQNLSASRPQDRQFILSSKKLLLSDSGFYLCAWSFIGTVQETQYFGPGTRLLVL.

The chain is built from TRBV30 and TRBJ2-7; TRBD1 is a possible D gene (8 bases). This CDR3 region has 12 residues. Germline V gene sequence: CDR1 GTSNPN, CDR2 SVGIG (reference sequence). Trimming cost V 8 bases and J 1 base, with 12 bases left between them. In DNA, the CDR3 is TGTGCCGGACAGGGAGGGTCCTACGAGCAGTACTTC. Its protein product is CAGQGGSYEQYF.

This clone occurred many times. The chain has TRBV10-1 and TRBJ2-2, with D hard to call. This CDR3 comprises 13 residues. V lost 4 bases and J 3 bases, leaving 6 bases between the germline ends. Germline CDR1 and CDR2: WNHNN and SYGVQD (reference sequence). The CDR3 reads CASSADYTGELFF. The CDR3 DNA follows: TGCGCCAGCAGTGCCGACTACACCGGGGAGCTGTTTTTT.

The chain combines TRBV5-1 with TRBJ1-2; tentatively, D is TRBD1 (5 bases). CDR3 length: 13 residues. Deletions cut 2 bases from V and 7 bases from J, with 12 bases between. In germline, CDR1 is SGHRS, CDR2 YFSETQ. The CDR3 spells CASSFDNGGGYTF. The CDR3 nucleotides read TGCGCCAGCAGCTTTGATAACGGGGGTGGCTACACCTTC.

This CDR3 reads CASSRSGTSGGGDTQYF. CDR3 nucleotides: TGCGCCAGCAGCCGGTCCGGGACTAGCGGGGGGGGCGATACGCAGTATTTT. The rearrangement joins TRBV4-1 to TRBJ2-3; 16 nucleotides line up with TRBD2. Germline CDR1 and CDR2: MGHRA and YSYEKL. The CDR3 loop spans 17 amino acids. V dropped 4 bases and J dropped 6; count of bases not matched to a gene: 7.

This clone was counted between two and nine times. The chain carries TRBV5-1 and TRBJ2-7; D is perhaps TRBD2 (7 bases). The CDR3 runs to 14 residues. V lost 6 bases and J 3 bases, leaving 16 bases between the germline ends. Germline values: CDR1 SGHRS, CDR2 YFSETQ. This CDR3 is CASKDPGGFYEQYF. The CDR3 nucleotides are TGCGCCAGCAAGGATCCGGGGGGCTTCTACGAGCAGTACTTC.

The chain has TRBV7-8 and TRBJ2-6, with D possibly being TRBD2 (5 bases). CDR3 length: 18 residues. CDR1 is SGHVS, CDR2 FQNEAQ, per germline. The V gene lost 3 bases and the J gene lost 0 bases, with 15 bases spanning the gap. The CDR3 DNA reads TGTGCCAGCAGCTTCTCCGAGACCGGGAACTCTGGGGCCAACGTCCTGACTTTC. Its protein is CASSFSETGNSGANVLTF.